This record looks at one TCR beta chain sequence and its context. One end of the junction fails to match germline, which may point to a read error. This entry comes from a study of identical twins. TCRdb re-derived calls from the 5' RACE reads in MiXCR, one entry per CDR3 protein. The repertoire holds hundreds of thousands of distinct CDR3 sequences, with 15% to 20% as singletons. Germline values: CDR1 SGHAT, CDR2 FQNNGV. The CDR3 loop spans 16 amino acids. Everyone who gave samples was a healthy Caucasian. These data were likewise used in another study, on T cells expressing NK-cell markers.

Sequences were obtained from PBMCs. The sequence was collected from a woman younger than 30 in good health. The chain is built from TRBV11-2 and TRBJ2-7, with D perhaps being TRBD1 or TRBD2 (5 bases each). CDR3 sequence (DNA): TGTGCCAGCAGCCCAGGTTCGAGGGGCACCTCCTGCGAGCAGTACTTC. Protein: CASSPGSRGTSCEQYF.